The subject of this entry is one T cell receptor (beta chain). This sample is drawn from a study of blood T cell repertoires in COVID-19. Study at large: T cells, B-cell-depleted T cells, or PBMCs provided the cDNA or gDNA that served as material.

V lost 2 bases to trimming and J lost 4 bases; unmatched junction nucleotides: 3. CDR3 size: 15 residues. Germline CDR1 is MNHEY and CDR2 is SVGAGI. Original analysis: Amplification of reference gene primers was used by the study to estimate nucleated cell counts. Method: immunoSEQ multiplex PCR; TCRdb's copy keeps in-frame clones and lacks some. V and J calls and clone size are as listed in that table; D and trimming were resolved from the DNA. The sample contains about 260,000 clones, 85% to 90% of which appear only once. Sequencing used PBMCs or T cells enriched from blood (not recorded which). The chain joins TRBV6-5 to TRBJ2-2; 8 positions match TRBD1. The clonotype was recovered from a woman aged 30 to 39 with acute COVID-19. The CDR3 nucleotides read TGTGCCAGCAGTTACGACAGGGGAGGCACCGGGGAGCTGTTTTTT. Encoded protein: CASSYDRGGTGELFF.